The T cell receptor (beta chain) described here comes from a study of CD8 T cells in Susac syndrome. Findings and limits, study-wide: The authors found sixteen Susac-specific public clones in total CD8+ repertoires and roughly five in CD8+ TEMRA repertoires.

The CDR3 runs 14 residues. Germline assignment: CDR1 DFQATT and CDR2 SNEGSKA (reference sequence). Trimming cost V 1 base and J 5 bases; bases outside gene matches: 1. TEMRA cells were FACS-enriched, unlike CD8+ and CD4+ T cells, which were negatively isolated. RNA was extracted with the RNeasy kit, and a quantity of about 0.5 to 1 ug was reverse transcribed using random hexamers. MiXCR, run by TCRdb on the immunoSEQ multiplex PCR reads, gives a single entry per CDR3 protein. This sample has around 110,000 distinct CDR3 sequences, with roughly 94% found just once. About this clonotype itself: Antigen specificity is unknown.

The V and J genes are TRBV20-1 and TRBJ2-1, with 11 nucleotides matching TRBD2. Material: CD8+ T cells from PBMCs. This clonotype originated in a human donor with Susac syndrome. CDR3 sequence (DNA): TGCAGTGCTAGAGTACTAGCGGGGGACAATGAGCAGTTCTTC. Its translation: CSARVLAGDNEQFF.